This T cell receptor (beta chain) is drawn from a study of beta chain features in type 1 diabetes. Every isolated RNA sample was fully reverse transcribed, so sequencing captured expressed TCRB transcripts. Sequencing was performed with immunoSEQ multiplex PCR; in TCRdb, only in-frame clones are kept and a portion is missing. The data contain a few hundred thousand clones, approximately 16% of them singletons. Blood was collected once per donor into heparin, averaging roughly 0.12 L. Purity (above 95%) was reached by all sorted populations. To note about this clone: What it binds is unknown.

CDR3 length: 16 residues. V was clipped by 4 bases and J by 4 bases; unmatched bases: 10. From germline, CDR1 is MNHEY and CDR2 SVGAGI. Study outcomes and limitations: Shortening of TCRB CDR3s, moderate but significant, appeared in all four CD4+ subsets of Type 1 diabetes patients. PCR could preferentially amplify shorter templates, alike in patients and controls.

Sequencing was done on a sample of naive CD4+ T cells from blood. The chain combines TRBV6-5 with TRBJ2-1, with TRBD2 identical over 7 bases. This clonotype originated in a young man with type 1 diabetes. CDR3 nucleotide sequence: TGTGCCAGCAGTTCGTCCGGGAGGCCCCTGTACAATGAGCAGTTCTTC. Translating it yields CASSSSGRPLYNEQFF.